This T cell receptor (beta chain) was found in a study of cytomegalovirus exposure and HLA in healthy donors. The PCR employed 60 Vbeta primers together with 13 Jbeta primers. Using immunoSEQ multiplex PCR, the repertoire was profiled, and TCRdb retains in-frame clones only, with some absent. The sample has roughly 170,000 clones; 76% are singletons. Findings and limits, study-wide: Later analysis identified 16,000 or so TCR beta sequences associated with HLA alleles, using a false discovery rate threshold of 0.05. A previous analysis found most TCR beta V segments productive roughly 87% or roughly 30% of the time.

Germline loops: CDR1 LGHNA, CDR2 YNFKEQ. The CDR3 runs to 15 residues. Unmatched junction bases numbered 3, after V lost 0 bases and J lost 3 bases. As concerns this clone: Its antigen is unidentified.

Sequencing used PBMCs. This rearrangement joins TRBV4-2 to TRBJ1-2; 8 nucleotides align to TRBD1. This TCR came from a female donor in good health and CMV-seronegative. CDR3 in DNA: TGTGCCAGCAGCCAAGATTTGGGACAGGACTATGGCTACACCTTC. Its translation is CASSQDLGQDYGYTF.